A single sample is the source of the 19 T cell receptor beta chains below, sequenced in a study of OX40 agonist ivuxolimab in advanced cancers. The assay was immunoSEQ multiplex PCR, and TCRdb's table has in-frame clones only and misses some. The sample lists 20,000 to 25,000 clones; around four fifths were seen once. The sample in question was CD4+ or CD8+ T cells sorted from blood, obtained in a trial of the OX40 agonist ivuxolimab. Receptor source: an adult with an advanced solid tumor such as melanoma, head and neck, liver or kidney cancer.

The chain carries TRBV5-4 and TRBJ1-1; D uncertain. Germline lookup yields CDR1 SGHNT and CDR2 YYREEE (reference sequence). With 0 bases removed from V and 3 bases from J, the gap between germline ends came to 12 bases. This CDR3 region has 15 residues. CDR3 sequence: CASSLEMGWDTEAFF. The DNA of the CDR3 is TGTGCCAGCAGCTTGGAAATGGGGTGGGACACTGAAGCTTTCTTT.

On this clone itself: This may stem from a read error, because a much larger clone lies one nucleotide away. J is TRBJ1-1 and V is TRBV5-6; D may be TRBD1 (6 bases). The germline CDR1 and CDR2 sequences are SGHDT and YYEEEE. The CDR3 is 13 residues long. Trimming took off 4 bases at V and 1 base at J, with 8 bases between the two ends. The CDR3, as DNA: TGTGCCAGCAGCCCGACAGGGAACACTGAAGCTTTCTTT. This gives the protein CASSPTGNTEAFF.

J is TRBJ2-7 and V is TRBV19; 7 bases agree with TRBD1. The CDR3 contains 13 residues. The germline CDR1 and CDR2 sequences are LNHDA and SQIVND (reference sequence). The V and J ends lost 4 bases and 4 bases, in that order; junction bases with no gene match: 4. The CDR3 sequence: CASSKGARYEQYF. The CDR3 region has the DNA TGTGCCAGTAGTAAGGGGGCGCGGTACGAGCAGTACTTC.

CDR3 sequence reads: CASSLDSGGSGYTF. The CDR3 region has the DNA TGCGCCAGCAGCTTGGATTCAGGGGGCTCTGGCTACACCTTC. The J gene is TRBJ1-2, the V gene TRBV5-1; the match to TRBD1 covers 8 bases. The germline V gene has CDR1 SGHRS and CDR2 YFSETQ. The CDR3 totals 14 residues. Trimming cost V 0 bases and J 7 bases; bases outside gene matches: 5.

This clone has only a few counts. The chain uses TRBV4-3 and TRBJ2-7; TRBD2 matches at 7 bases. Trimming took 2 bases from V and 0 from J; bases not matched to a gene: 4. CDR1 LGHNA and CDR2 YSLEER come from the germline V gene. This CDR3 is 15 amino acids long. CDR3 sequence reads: CASSQTWGGSYEQYF. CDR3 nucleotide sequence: TGCGCCAGCAGCCAAACCTGGGGGGGCTCCTACGAGCAGTACTTC.

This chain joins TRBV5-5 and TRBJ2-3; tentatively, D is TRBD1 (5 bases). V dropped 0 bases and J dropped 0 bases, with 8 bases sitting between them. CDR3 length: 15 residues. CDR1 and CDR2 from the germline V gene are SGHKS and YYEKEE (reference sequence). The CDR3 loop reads CASSLETVSTDTQYF. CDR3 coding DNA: TGTGCCAGCAGCTTGGAGACAGTAAGCACAGATACGCAGTATTTT.

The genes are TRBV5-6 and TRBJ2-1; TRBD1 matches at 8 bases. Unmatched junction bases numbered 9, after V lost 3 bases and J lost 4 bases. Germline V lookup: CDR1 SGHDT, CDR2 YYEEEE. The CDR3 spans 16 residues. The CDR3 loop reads CASSSPDRVRYNEQFF. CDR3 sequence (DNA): TGTGCCAGCAGCTCCCCGGACAGGGTTAGGTACAATGAGCAGTTCTTC.

The CDR3 nucleotides are TGTGCCAGCAGCGTAGAAAGAGGACAGGGCTTACTCACCGGGGAGCTGTTTTTT. Amino acids: CASSVERGQGLLTGELFF. The chain has TRBV9 and TRBJ2-2, with 8 bases identical to TRBD1. This CDR3 is 18 amino acids long. Germline loops: CDR1 SGDLS, CDR2 YYNGEE. V trimming: 0 bases; J trimming: 4 bases; junction bases outside the gene matches: 11.

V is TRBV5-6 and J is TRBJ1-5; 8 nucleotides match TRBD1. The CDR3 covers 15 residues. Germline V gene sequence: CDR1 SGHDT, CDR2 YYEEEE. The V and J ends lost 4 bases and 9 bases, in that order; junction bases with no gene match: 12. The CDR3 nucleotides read TGTGCCAGCAGCCTCGGACAGGGCAACTTGAGGCCCCAGCATTTT. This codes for CASSLGQGNLRPQHF.

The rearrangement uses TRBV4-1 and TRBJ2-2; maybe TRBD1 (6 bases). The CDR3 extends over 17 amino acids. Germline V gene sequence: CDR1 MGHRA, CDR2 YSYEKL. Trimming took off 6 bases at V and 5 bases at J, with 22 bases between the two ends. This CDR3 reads CASRPYGGQRPTGELFF. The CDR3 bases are TGCGCCAGCAGACCCTATGGGGGACAACGACCAACCGGGGAGCTGTTTTTT.

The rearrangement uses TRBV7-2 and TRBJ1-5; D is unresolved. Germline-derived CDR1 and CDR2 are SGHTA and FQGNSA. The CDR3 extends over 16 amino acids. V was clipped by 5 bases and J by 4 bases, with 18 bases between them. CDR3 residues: CASSQRSAGLNQPQHF. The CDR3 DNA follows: TGTGCCAGCAGCCAACGGTCAGCAGGTCTGAATCAGCCCCAGCATTTT.

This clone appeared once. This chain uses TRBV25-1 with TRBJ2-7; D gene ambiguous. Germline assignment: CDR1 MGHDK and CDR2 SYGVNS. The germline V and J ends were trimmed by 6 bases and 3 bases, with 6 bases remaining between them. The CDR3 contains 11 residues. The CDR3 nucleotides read TGTGCCAGCAGCGTCAGCTACGAGCAGTACTTC. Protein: CASSVSYEQYF.

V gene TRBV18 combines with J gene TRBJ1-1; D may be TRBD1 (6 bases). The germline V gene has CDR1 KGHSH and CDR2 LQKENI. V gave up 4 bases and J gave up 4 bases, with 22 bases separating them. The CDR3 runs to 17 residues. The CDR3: CASSLQPYRVEVTEAFF. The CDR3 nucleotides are TGTGCCAGCTCACTCCAACCCTACAGGGTGGAGGTCACTGAAGCTTTCTTT.

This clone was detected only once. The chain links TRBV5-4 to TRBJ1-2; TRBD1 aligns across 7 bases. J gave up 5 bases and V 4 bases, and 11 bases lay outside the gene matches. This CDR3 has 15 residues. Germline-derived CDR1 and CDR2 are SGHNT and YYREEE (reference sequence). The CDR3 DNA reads TGTGCCAGCAGCGTGCAGTGGCGGACAGGATATGGCTACACCTTC. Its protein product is CASSVQWRTGYGYTF. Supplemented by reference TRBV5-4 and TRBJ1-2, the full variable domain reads ETGVTQSPTHLIKTRGQQVTLRCSSQSGHNTVSWYQQALGQGPQFIFQYYREEENGRGNFPPRFSGLQFPNYSSELNVNALELDDSALYLCASSVQWRTGYGYTFGSGTRLTVV.

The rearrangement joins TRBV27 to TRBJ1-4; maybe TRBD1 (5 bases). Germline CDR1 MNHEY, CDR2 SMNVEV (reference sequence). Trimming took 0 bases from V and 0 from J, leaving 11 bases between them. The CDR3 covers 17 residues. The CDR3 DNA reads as TGTGCCAGCAGTTTATCGCCGCGGGGCCCAACTAATGAAAAACTGTTTTTT. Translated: CASSLSPRGPTNEKLFF.

This CDR3 is CASSVQGGNEKLFF. The DNA of the CDR3 is TGCGCCAGCAGCGTACAGGGCGGGAATGAAAAACTGTTTTTT. The V gene is TRBV4-3, the J gene TRBJ1-4; maybe TRBD1 (6 bases). The CDR3 sequence is 14 residues long. Germline values: CDR1 LGHNA, CDR2 YSLEER. The V and J ends lost 5 bases and 5 bases respectively, with 12 bases between them.

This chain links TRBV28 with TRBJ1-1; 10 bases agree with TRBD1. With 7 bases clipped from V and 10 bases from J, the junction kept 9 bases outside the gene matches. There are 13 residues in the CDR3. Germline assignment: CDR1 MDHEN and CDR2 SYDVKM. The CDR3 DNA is TGTGCCAGCACGGCGACAGGGGGCCTAGGAGCTTTCTTT. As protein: CASTATGGLGAFF.

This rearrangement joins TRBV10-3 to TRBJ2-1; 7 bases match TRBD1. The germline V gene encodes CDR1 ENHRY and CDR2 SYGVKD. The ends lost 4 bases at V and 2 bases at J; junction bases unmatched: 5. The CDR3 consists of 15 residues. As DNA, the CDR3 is TGTGCCATCAGTGTTCAGACAGGGACCTACAATGAGCAGTTCTTC. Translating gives CAISVQTGTYNEQFF.

The CDR3 loop is CASSLVRRTWQETQYF. Here the CDR3 DNA reads TGTGCCAGCAGCTTAGTGCGCAGGACCTGGCAAGAGACCCAGTACTTC. V and J are TRBV11-2 and TRBJ2-5; D remains unclear. Trimming pared 1 base from V and 2 bases from J, leaving 14 bases between. The CDR3 length is 16 residues. The germline gives CDR1 SGHAT, CDR2 FQNNGV.